This T cell receptor (beta chain) was captured in a study of cytomegalovirus exposure and HLA in healthy donors (dated by TCRdb to 2017 to 2019). Regarding the research as a whole: According to a later analysis, the roughly 120 validation repertoires were produced on the same platform as the 666 repertoires of the first cohort. The study was designed to test whether signatures of past pathogen exposure could be identified by cataloging public T cell receptors. In addition to the first cohort of 666 subjects, a separate validation cohort of 120 different subjects was used. High-throughput TCR immunosequencing, statistical association of individual TCRs with disease status, and machine learning were combined to predict cytomegalovirus infection status.

Details on this clone: No cognate antigen has been identified for it. Nothing much larger sits one base from this clone, and base qualities are not available.

The donors were included in the validation cohort of some 120 subjects, a group kept apart from the roughly 670-subject first cohort. Overall study results and their limits: A later analysis had no HLA typing for the validation cohort, so co-occurrence there was scored across all 130 or so repertoires. While some public TCRs were present in many individuals, most TCR sequences turned up only very rarely across donors. A later analysis found that TCRs clustered in the first cohort also tended to co-occur in the roughly 120 validation repertoires, with approximately 95% of cluster scores above 0. Cytomegalovirus status was reported to be diagnosed by the classifier with high specificity and sensitivity in both the original and validation cohorts. The authors suggested that the approach could potentially be extended to other disease states and immunological phenotypes. In vitro tests confirmed that a few of the cytomegalovirus-associated TCR beta chains recognize cytomegalovirus antigens. A total of 164 TCR beta chains were listed by the study as associated with cytomegalovirus.

CDR1 and CDR2 are read off the germline V gene (reference sequence) as GTSNPN and SVGIG. The CDR3 sequence holds 11 residues, the cysteine and phenylalanine included. The retained sequence is limited to the CDR3, 33 bases, with the frame set at the first base. V is reduced by 0 bases and J by 4 bases, leaving a spacing of 3 bases between them. The receptor library was made with the immunoSEQ multiplex PCR assay. On the authors' methods: A statistical classification framework was built for diagnosing cytomegalovirus status from the catalog of TCR beta chain sequences. Here the immuneACCESS table is served through TCRdb, limited to in-frame sequences with V and J called. Missing clones are a known gap in these copies; in checked studies unresolved V genes cover under half, and the rest lacks a known reason. That table supplies the V and J calls and clone size; D and trimming were determined from the DNA. Within this sample are approximately 260,000 clones, with approximately 86% of them counted one time only. Clones ranked in the top ten supply 1% of the sample.

The sequenced material came from PBMCs. The sequence links TRBV30 to TRBJ1-2; confidence is insufficient to name the D gene. The sequence derives from a young woman in good health and CMV-seronegative. The DNA sequence is as follows: TGTGCCTGGAGTGTAGCCTATGGCTACACCTTC. This codes for CAWSVAYGYTF.